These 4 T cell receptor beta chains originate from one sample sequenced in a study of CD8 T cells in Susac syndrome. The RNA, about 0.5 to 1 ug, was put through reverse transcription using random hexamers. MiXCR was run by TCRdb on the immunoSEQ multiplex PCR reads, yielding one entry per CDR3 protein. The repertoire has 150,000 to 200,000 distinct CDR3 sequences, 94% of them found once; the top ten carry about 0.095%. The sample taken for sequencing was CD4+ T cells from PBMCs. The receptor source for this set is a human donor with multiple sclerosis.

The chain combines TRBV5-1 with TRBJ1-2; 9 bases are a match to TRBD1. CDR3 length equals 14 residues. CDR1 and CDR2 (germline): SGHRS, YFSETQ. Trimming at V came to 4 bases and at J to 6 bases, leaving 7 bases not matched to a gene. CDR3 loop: CASSQSTGGDGYTF. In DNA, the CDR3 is TGCGCCAGCAGCCAGTCAACAGGGGGCGATGGCTACACCTTC.

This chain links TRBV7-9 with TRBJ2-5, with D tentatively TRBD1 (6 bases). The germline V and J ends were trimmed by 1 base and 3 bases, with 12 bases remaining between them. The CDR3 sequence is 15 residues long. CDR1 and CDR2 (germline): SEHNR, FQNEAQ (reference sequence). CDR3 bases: TGTGCCAGCAGCTTAGGACAGGCTTGGAAAGAGACCCAGTACTTC. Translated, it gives CASSLGQAWKETQYF.

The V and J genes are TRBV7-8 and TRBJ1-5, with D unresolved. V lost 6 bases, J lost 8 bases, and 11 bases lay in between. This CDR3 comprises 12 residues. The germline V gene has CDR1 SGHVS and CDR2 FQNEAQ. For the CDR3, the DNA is TGTGCCAGCAGTAGACTTCTGGAGCCCCAGCATTTT. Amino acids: CASSRLLEPQHF.

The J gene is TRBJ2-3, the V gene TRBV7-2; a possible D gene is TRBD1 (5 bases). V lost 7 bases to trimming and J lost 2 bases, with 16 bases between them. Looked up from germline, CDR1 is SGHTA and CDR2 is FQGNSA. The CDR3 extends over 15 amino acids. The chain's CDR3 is CASTPGQGNTDTQYF. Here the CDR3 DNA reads TGTGCCAGCACCCCCGGTCAGGGAAACACAGATACGCAGTATTTT.